A single sample gave rise to the 14 T cell receptor beta chains below, sequenced in a study of regulatory T cells in long-lasting Graves disease. Time point in this sample: persistent/refractory GD, antithyroid drugs over 5 years with positive TRAb. From RNA extracted from PBMCs, the TCR library was made. Assembly of TCR beta libraries relied on iRepertoire HTBI primers together with Arm-PCR of CDR3 regions. TCRdb fed the multiplex PCR reads into MiXCR, producing one record per CDR3 protein. The sample contains around 450,000 distinct CDR3 sequences, roughly 21% of which appear only once. The material sequenced was peripheral blood mononuclear cells (PBMCs), taken when the disease was refractory, from a patient treated with antithyroid drugs. These receptors were taken from a female donor with Graves disease.

This chain connects TRBV7-2 to TRBJ1-3; a possible D gene is TRBD1 (5 bases). The CDR3 runs 14 residues. Trimming shortened V by 1 base and J by 4 bases, and 8 bases separated the two germline ends. Per germline, CDR1 SGHTA and CDR2 FQGNSA. Written as DNA, the CDR3 is TGTGCCAGCAGCTTAGACAGGATCGGAAACACCATATATTTT. It codes for CASSLDRIGNTIYF.

The chain has TRBV27 and TRBJ1-5; 8 positions match TRBD1. The CDR3 sequence is 13 residues long. Germline V gene lookup returns CDR1 MNHEY and CDR2 SMNVEV (reference sequence). J gave up 6 bases and V 5 bases, and 3 bases lay outside the gene matches. The CDR3 DNA reads as TGTGCCAGCAGTCCGGACAGGGTTCAGCCCCAGCATTTT. Translating it yields CASSPDRVQPQHF.

In this sample, this clonotype turned up many times. This rearrangement joins TRBV12-3 or TRBV12-4 to TRBJ1-4; a possible D gene is TRBD1 (6 bases). This CDR3 has 15 residues. Trimming stripped 4 bases from V and 0 bases from J, with 9 bases between. CDR3 DNA: TGTGCCAGCAGTTCCAGGACAGCAACTAATGAAAAACTGTTTTTT. Its protein product is CASSSRTATNEKLFF.

The chain links TRBV9 to TRBJ2-5, with TRBD1 as a possible D gene (5 bases). Germline V gene data show CDR1 as SGDLS and CDR2 as YYNGEE. This CDR3 has 16 amino acids. V lost 0 bases to trimming and J lost 3 bases, with 15 bases between them. CDR3 amino acids: CASSVEGRQQKETQYF. CDR3 bases: TGTGCCAGCAGCGTAGAGGGTCGACAGCAGAAAGAGACCCAGTACTTC.

This clonotype has just a few counts. This chain joins TRBV12-5 and TRBJ1-5; 7 bases match TRBD1. The junction had 5 bases not matched to a gene; V was cut back by 6 bases and J by 0 bases. This CDR3 spans 15 amino acids. CDR1 and CDR2 (germline): LGHNT, FRNRAP. Here the CDR3 reads CASGQTGNSNQPQHF. Here the CDR3 DNA reads TGTGCTAGTGGACAGACAGGGAATAGCAATCAGCCCCAGCATTTT.

This clonotype has ten or more counts. CDR3 sequence reads: CASGPDSAFYGYTF. The CDR3, as DNA: TGTGCCAGCGGTCCGGACAGCGCATTCTATGGCTACACCTTC. The V gene is TRBV2, the J gene TRBJ1-2; a weak D match, TRBD1 (6 bases). The CDR3 is 14 residues long. Germline assignment: CDR1 SNHLY and CDR2 FYNNEI. V was clipped by 8 bases and J by 4 bases, with 17 bases between them.

This chain links TRBV30 with TRBJ2-7; D is unclear. Trimming took 3 bases from V and 2 from J, leaving 5 bases between them. CDR1 is GTSNPN, CDR2 SVGIG, per germline (reference sequence). This CDR3 is built from 11 residues. The CDR3 nucleotides are TGTGCCTGGAGCCGGACCTACGAGCAGTACTTC. As protein: CAWSRTYEQYF.

There are a few counts of this clonotype. V usage is TRBV5-4 and J usage is TRBJ1-5; unclear D gene. Looked up from germline, CDR1 is SGHNT and CDR2 is YYREEE (reference sequence). With 5 bases removed from V and 4 bases from J, the gap between germline ends came to 10 bases. This CDR3 region has 13 residues. The DNA of the CDR3 is TGTGCCAGCAGTCCCGACCTAAATCAGCCCCAGCATTTT. Residues: CASSPDLNQPQHF.

This chain connects TRBV6-1 to TRBJ1-3, with D perhaps TRBD1 (5 bases). Per germline, CDR1 MNHNS and CDR2 SASEGT. The CDR3 has 15 residues. Trimming removed 6 bases from V and 0 bases from J, with 12 bases in between. This chain's CDR3 is CASRDQGFSGNTIYF. The CDR3, as DNA: TGTGCCAGCAGAGATCAGGGCTTCTCTGGAAACACCATATATTTT.

This clonotype showed up just a few times. The chain is built from TRBV20-1 and TRBJ1-5, with D tentatively TRBD1 (5 bases). The V and J ends lost 3 bases and 1 base respectively, with 10 bases between them. Germline V gene lookup returns CDR1 DFQATT and CDR2 SNEGSKA (reference sequence). The CDR3 is 14 residues long. CDR3 DNA sequence: TGCAGTGCTAGGGGGGAAACAAGCAATCAGCCCCAGCATTTT. Protein: CSARGETSNQPQHF.

This clonotype was recorded at least ten times. The chain joins TRBV5-1 to TRBJ1-5; TRBD1 aligns across 12 bases. Germline V lookup: CDR1 SGHRS, CDR2 YFSETQ. This CDR3 is built from 15 residues. Trimming cost V 4 bases and J 6 bases; bases outside gene matches: 5. DNA of the CDR3: TGCGCCAGCAGCCCGGGACAGGGGGCTCGTCAGCCCCAGCATTTT. Amino acid sequence: CASSPGQGARQPQHF.

Worth noting for this clonotype: This may come from a read error, since a much larger clone is one base off. The conserved final phenylalanine or tryptophan is absent from the CDR3, which likely points to a read error. The genes are TRBV29-1 and TRBJ2-5; D gene ambiguous. Trimming pared 4 bases from V and 5 bases from J, leaving 5 bases between. Germline-derived CDR1 and CDR2 are SQVTM and ANQGSEA. The CDR3 covers 10 residues. CDR3 sequence: CSVGYETQYL. The CDR3 DNA follows: TGCAGCGTTGGATACGAGACCCAGTACCTC.

Comment on this clonotype: Possible read error: a much larger clone is one base away. The rearrangement uses TRBV12-3 or TRBV12-4 and TRBJ2-7; the D gene is possibly TRBD2 (5 bases). This CDR3 is 14 amino acids long. In nucleotides, the CDR3 is TGTGCCAGCAGTCCGATGAGCGGCCGGGAAGAGCATTACTTC. Protein product: CASSPMSGREEHYF.

This rearrangement joins TRBV30 to TRBJ1-3; no clear D. Germline CDR1 GTSNPN, CDR2 SVGIG (reference sequence). The CDR3 is made up of 15 amino acids. V lost 3 bases and J lost 2, with 14 bases in between. The CDR3 sequence: CAWSAGVRTGNTIYF. The CDR3 coding sequence is TGTGCCTGGAGCGCCGGGGTCAGGACTGGAAACACCATATATTTT. The complete variable domain, with remaining parts taken from reference TRBV30 and TRBJ1-3, reads SQTIHQWPATLVQPVGSPLSLECTVEGTSNPNLYWYRQAAGRGLQLLFYSVGIGQISSEVPQNLSASRPQDRQFILSSKKLLLSDSGFYLCAWSAGVRTGNTIYFGEGSWLTVV.